These 8 T cell receptor beta chains were sequenced from one sample in a study of blood T cell repertoires in COVID-19. Data came from immunoSEQ multiplex PCR; TCRdb stores just in-frame clones and leaves some out. The sample yields 300,000 to 400,000 clones, over 80% seen once. Material: peripheral blood. Source of these receptors: a woman aged 45-60 years with COVID-19, enrolled during active disease.

The J gene is TRBJ1-5, the V gene TRBV6-5; possibly TRBD1 for D (6 bases). The CDR3 spans 15 residues. Trimming left V 5 bases short and J 0 bases short, with 11 bases between. Germline values: CDR1 MNHEY, CDR2 SVGAGI. CDR3 in DNA: TGTGCCAGCAGTCGGACAGCTTATAGCAATCAGCCCCAGCATTTT. Its protein product is CASSRTAYSNQPQHF.

The chain combines TRBV6-2 or TRBV6-3 with TRBJ2-1, with D possibly being TRBD2 (6 bases). From germline, CDR1 is MNHEY and CDR2 SVGEGT. The CDR3 spans 16 residues. Trimming cost V 6 bases and J 3 bases, with 18 bases left between them. The CDR3 coding sequence is TGTGCCAGCAGCCCTGGCCGGTGGCGGGGCTACAATGAGCAGTTCTTC. The encoded protein is CASSPGRWRGYNEQFF.

CDR3 amino acids: CASSLAGVREWDIQYF. CDR3 nucleotides: TGTGCCAGCAGCTTAGCGGGAGTACGGGAATGGGACATTCAGTACTTC. The chain carries TRBV11-2 and TRBJ2-4; tentatively, D is TRBD2 (6 bases). The CDR3 loop spans 16 amino acids. V dropped 1 base and J dropped 8 bases, with 18 bases sitting between them. Per germline, CDR1 SGHAT and CDR2 FQNNGV.

The chain links TRBV27 to TRBJ2-7; TRBD2 matches at 9 bases. Per germline, CDR1 MNHEY and CDR2 SMNVEV (reference sequence). J lost 5 bases, V lost 1 base, and 6 bases had no gene match. CDR3 length: 15 amino acids. The CDR3: CASSLFSGSHHEQYF. In DNA form, the CDR3 reads TGTGCCAGCAGTTTATTTAGCGGGAGTCACCACGAGCAGTACTTC.

This clone was seen a handful of times. The genes are TRBV18 and TRBJ1-1; D is undetermined. The CDR3 is made up of 16 amino acids. Trimming pared 0 bases from V and 2 bases from J, leaving 13 bases between. The germline gives CDR1 KGHSH, CDR2 LQKENI. Written as DNA, the CDR3 is TGTGCCAGCTCACCACCGTCGCCAGGCGTAAACACTGAAGCTTTCTTT. Its protein is CASSPPSPGVNTEAFF.

This chain connects TRBV7-8 to TRBJ2-2; D possibly corresponds to TRBD2 (6 bases). V was trimmed by 3 bases and J by 0 bases, leaving 8 bases between them. The V gene's germline CDR1 is SGHVS and CDR2 FQNEAQ. This CDR3 has 15 amino acids. The CDR3 sequence: CASSFRESNTGELFF. As DNA, the CDR3 is TGTGCCAGCAGCTTTCGGGAGTCGAACACCGGGGAGCTGTTTTTT.

As DNA, the CDR3 is TGCGCCAGCAGCTTGTCTATTGGGCGGGAGCGACCCGGGGAGCTGTTTTTT. Amino acid sequence: CASSLSIGRERPGELFF. V and J are TRBV5-1 and TRBJ2-2, with 7 bases lining up with TRBD2. This CDR3 is 17 amino acids long. V dropped 1 base and J dropped 6; count of bases not matched to a gene: 12. Germline V gives CDR1 SGHRS, CDR2 YFSETQ. The entire variable domain, with the rest obtained from reference TRBV5-1 and TRBJ2-2, is as follows: KAGVTQTPRYLIKTRGQQVTLSCSPISGHRSVSWYQQTPGQGLQFLFEYFSETQRNKGNFPGRFSGRQFSNSRSEMNVSTLELGDSALYLCASSLSIGRERPGELFFGEGSRLTVL.

This chain links TRBV7-2 with TRBJ2-7; weak D call: TRBD2 (6 bases). Per the germline V gene, CDR1 is SGHTA and CDR2 is FQGNSA. V was cut by 0 bases and J by 4 bases, with 13 bases left in between. The CDR3 totals 15 residues. Here the CDR3 DNA reads TGTGCCAGCAGCTTAGCGCTAACTAGCTCTTACGAGCAGTACTTC. Its translation is CASSLALTSSYEQYF. Looking up the rest from reference TRBV7-2 and TRBJ2-7 gives the full variable domain: GAGVSQSPSNKVTEKGKDVELRCDPISGHTALYWYRQSLGQGLEFLIYFQGNSAPDKSGLPSDRFSAERTGGSVSTLTIQRTQQEDSAVYLCASSLALTSSYEQYFGPGTRLTVT.